The count of the clone carrying this T cell receptor (beta chain) is one. In the study's own analysis: Quantification of nucleated cells was approximated via reference gene primer amplification. Assay: immunoSEQ multiplex PCR; the TCRdb copy retains only in-frame clones and omits some. V and J calls and clone size follow that table, whereas D and trimming were derived from the DNA. The sample comprises roughly 200,000 clones, over 75% of which are singletons, and roughly 3.5% rests with the top ten. Germline-derived CDR1 and CDR2 are SGHRS and YFSETQ. The V and J ends lost 4 bases and 3 bases, in that order; junction bases with no gene match: 12. The CDR3 is made up of 16 amino acids. This record belongs to a study of blood T cell repertoires in COVID-19. Study-wide context: Researchers got acute and convalescent COVID-19 samples from the United States, Italy and Spain. In each case, the material was cDNA or gDNA derived from T cells, B-cell-depleted T cells, or PBMCs.

The receptor was derived from a man aged 60-69 years with acute or convalescent COVID-19. The sequenced material came from peripheral blood. The J gene is TRBJ2-7, the V gene TRBV5-1, with 8 bases identical to TRBD2. The CDR3 protein is CASSRHGLASNYEQYF. CDR3 nucleotide sequence: TGCGCCAGCAGCCGTCACGGACTAGCCTCCAACTACGAGCAGTACTTC.